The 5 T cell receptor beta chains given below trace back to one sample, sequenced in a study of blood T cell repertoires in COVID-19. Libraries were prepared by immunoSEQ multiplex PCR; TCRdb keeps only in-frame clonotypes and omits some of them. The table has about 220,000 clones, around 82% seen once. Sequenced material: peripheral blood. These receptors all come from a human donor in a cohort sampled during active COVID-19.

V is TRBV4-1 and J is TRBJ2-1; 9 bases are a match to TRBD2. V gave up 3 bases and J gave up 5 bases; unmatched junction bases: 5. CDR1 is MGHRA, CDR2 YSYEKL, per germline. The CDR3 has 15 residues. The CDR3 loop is CASSHSGLAHNEQFF. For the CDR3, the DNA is TGCGCCAGCAGCCACTCGGGACTAGCCCACAATGAGCAGTTCTTC.

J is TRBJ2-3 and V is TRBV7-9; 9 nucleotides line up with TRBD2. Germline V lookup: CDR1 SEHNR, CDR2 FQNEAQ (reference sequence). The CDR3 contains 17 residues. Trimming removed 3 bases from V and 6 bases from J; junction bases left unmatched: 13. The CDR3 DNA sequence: TGTGCCAGCAGCTTGGCTTCCGGCGGGAGGGCCAGGGATACGCAGTATTTT. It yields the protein CASSLASGGRARDTQYF.

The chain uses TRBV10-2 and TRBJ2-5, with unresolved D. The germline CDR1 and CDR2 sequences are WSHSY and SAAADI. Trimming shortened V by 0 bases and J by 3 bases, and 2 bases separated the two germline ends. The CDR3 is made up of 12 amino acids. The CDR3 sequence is CASSESKETQYF. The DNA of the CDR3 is TGCGCCAGCAGTGAGTCTAAAGAGACCCAGTACTTC.

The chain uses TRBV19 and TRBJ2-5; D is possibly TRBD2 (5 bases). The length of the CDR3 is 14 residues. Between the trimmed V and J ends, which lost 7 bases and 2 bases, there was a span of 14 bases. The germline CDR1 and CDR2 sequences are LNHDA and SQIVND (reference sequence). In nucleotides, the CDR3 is TGTGCCAGTACGGAGGATTCGGGTCAAGAGACCCAGTACTTC. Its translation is CASTEDSGQETQYF.

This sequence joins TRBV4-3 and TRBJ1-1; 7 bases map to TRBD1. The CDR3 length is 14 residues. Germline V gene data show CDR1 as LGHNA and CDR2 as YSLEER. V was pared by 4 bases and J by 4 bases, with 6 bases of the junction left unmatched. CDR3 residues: CASSPDRASTEAFF. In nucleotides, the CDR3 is TGCGCCAGCAGCCCAGACAGGGCAAGCACTGAAGCTTTCTTT.